This entry features one T cell receptor beta chain sequence. This entry belongs to a study of patients and donors after allogeneic stem cell transplantation. TCRdb reanalysed the RT-PCR reads using MiXCR and keeps one entry per CDR3 protein. The table records approximately 200,000 distinct CDR3 sequences, about 37% of them present only once. The CDR3 totals 14 residues. With 3 bases clipped from V and 6 bases from J, the junction kept 5 bases outside the gene matches. In germline, CDR1 is MNHEY, CDR2 SMNVEV (reference sequence). This TCR came from a human donor who was either an allogeneic HSCT recipient or a stem cell or donor lymphocyte infusion donor (not recorded which). It is not recorded whose cells these are; they may come from a transplant donor. This chain joins TRBV27 and TRBJ2-7, with 10 bases aligning to TRBD1. The sequenced material came from blood, either unsorted or a sorted T cell fraction (not recorded which). DNA for the CDR3: TGTGCCAGCAGTTTTCTGGACAGGGGGAGCGAGCAGTACTTC. The encoded protein is CASSFLDRGSEQYF.